The 31 T cell receptor beta chains below were found in one sample sequenced in a study of OX40 agonist ivuxolimab in advanced cancers. Sequenced by immunoSEQ multiplex PCR; TCRdb stores in-frame clones only, minus some. The sample shows about 13,000 clones, 82% of them seen only once. The sequencing used CD4+ or CD8+ T cells sorted from blood, collected in a trial of the OX40 agonist ivuxolimab. These receptor sequences come from an adult with an advanced solid tumor such as melanoma, head and neck, liver or kidney cancer.

The chain carries TRBV9 and TRBJ2-1; 11 bases align to TRBD1. CDR1 and CDR2 from the germline V gene are SGDLS and YYNGEE. This CDR3 spans 18 amino acids. The trim removed 4 bases at V and 0 bases at J, leaving 9 bases unmatched. The CDR3 protein is CASSLVFGTGGSYNEQFF. The CDR3 nucleotides read TGTGCCAGCAGCTTAGTCTTCGGGACAGGGGGCTCCTACAATGAGCAGTTCTTC. The full variable domain, its missing parts supplied by reference TRBV9 and TRBJ2-1, is DSGVTQTPKHLITATGQRVTLRCSPRSGDLSVYWYQQSLDQGLQFLIQYYNGEERAKGNILERFSAQQFPDLHSELNLSSLELGDSALYFCASSLVFGTGGSYNEQFFGPGTRLTVL.

The V and J genes are TRBV29-1 and TRBJ2-7; D perhaps matches TRBD1 (6 bases). CDR3 length equals 15 residues. The germline V gene has CDR1 SQVTM and CDR2 ANQGSEA. Trimming took off 0 bases at V and 4 bases at J, with 16 bases between the two ends. This CDR3 reads CSVEDAWQGTYEQYF. CDR3 coding DNA: TGCAGCGTTGAAGATGCGTGGCAGGGGACGTACGAGCAGTACTTC.

In this sample, this clone turned up a few times. The rearrangement uses TRBV6-5 and TRBJ2-7; 7 bases agree with TRBD2. Germline CDR1 and CDR2: MNHEY and SVGAGI. Trimming took 5 bases from V and 0 from J; bases not matched to a gene: 7. CDR3 length: 15 residues. CDR3 in amino acids: CASSTDGGSSYEQYF. The DNA for the CDR3 is TGTGCCAGCAGTACGGACGGGGGGAGCTCCTACGAGCAGTACTTC.

This chain links TRBV9 with TRBJ1-5; D not certain. The CDR3 extends over 15 amino acids. V was trimmed by 0 bases and J by 7 bases, leaving 14 bases between them. Germline V gene lookup returns CDR1 SGDLS and CDR2 YYNGEE. The CDR3 nucleotides read TGTGCCAGCAGCGTAGGCGGAGGGTCAGACCAGCCCCAGCATTTT. Residues: CASSVGGGSDQPQHF.

The J gene is TRBJ1-5, the V gene TRBV9, with D possibly matching TRBD1 (5 bases). The CDR3 runs to 13 residues. V lost 4 bases and J 4 bases, leaving 9 bases between the germline ends. Germline CDR1 is SGDLS and CDR2 is YYNGEE. The CDR3 sequence is CASSTRTNQPQHF. The DNA for the CDR3 is TGTGCCAGCAGCACCCGGACAAATCAGCCCCAGCATTTT.

A remark on this clone: The junction departs from the called germline gene at one end, perhaps through a read error. In the same sample, other DNA sequences code for this CDR3. The chain employs TRBV13 and TRBJ1-5; D is perhaps TRBD1 (5 bases). CDR1 and CDR2 from the germline V gene are PRHDT and FYEKMQ (reference sequence). This CDR3 spans 13 amino acids. CDR3 residues: CASSLGEGQPQHF. In DNA form, the CDR3 reads TGTGCTAGCAGCTTAGGGGAAGGTCAGCCCCAGCATTTT.

The V call is TRBV5-5, the J call TRBJ2-7; 8 nucleotides line up with TRBD1. Germline V gene sequence: CDR1 SGHKS, CDR2 YYEKEE (reference sequence). This CDR3 comprises 14 residues. V trimming: 4 bases; J trimming: 2 bases; junction bases outside the gene matches: 5. This chain's CDR3 is CASSPGTGAYEQYF. For the CDR3, the DNA is TGTGCCAGCAGCCCCGGGACAGGAGCCTACGAGCAGTACTTC.

The J gene is TRBJ1-5, the V gene TRBV15, with 7 nucleotides matching TRBD1. This CDR3 is built from 15 residues. Germline lookup yields CDR1 LNHNV and CDR2 YYDKDF (reference sequence). J was trimmed by 7 bases and V by 0 bases; bases with no gene match: 6. The CDR3 region has the DNA TGTGCCACCAGCAGAGATCAGGGGGAGGTACAGCCCCAGCATTTT. This encodes CATSRDQGEVQPQHF. Combining the CDR3 with reference TRBV15 and TRBJ1-5 gives the whole variable domain DAMVIQNPRYQVTQFGKPVTLSCSQTLNHNVMYWYQQKSSQAPKLLFHYYDKDFNNEADTPDNFQSRRPNTSFCFLDIRSPGLGDTAMYLCATSRDQGEVQPQHFGDGTRLSIL.

The chain couples TRBV28 to TRBJ2-7, with D possibly TRBD1 on 6 matching bases. CDR1 and CDR2 (germline): MDHEN, SYDVKM. The CDR3 has 13 amino acids. V was trimmed by 8 bases and J by 1 base, leaving 12 bases between them. The CDR3 loop is CASGGAGSYEQYF. In DNA form, the CDR3 reads TGTGCCAGCGGGGGCGCGGGTTCCTACGAGCAGTACTTC.

The V call is TRBV27, the J call TRBJ2-7; D possibly corresponds to TRBD1 (5 bases). This CDR3 spans 15 amino acids. V lost 4 bases, J lost 2 bases, and 15 bases lay in between. From germline, CDR1 is MNHEY and CDR2 SMNVEV (reference sequence). CDR3 coding DNA: TGTGCCAGCAGTTCCCAAGACAGTATGACCTACGAGCAGTACTTC. Its translation: CASSSQDSMTYEQYF.

This clone was observed a single time. J is TRBJ1-1 and V is TRBV9; tentative D call: TRBD1 (5 bases). Trimming removed 0 bases from V and 7 bases from J, with 16 bases in between. Per germline, CDR1 SGDLS and CDR2 YYNGEE. CDR3 length equals 15 residues. The CDR3 region is CASSVEPGGAGEAFF. The CDR3 DNA sequence: TGTGCCAGCAGCGTAGAGCCCGGAGGGGCGGGTGAAGCTTTCTTT.

The sample holds one count of this clone. V usage is TRBV19 and J usage is TRBJ1-5, with 9 positions matching TRBD1. Germline-derived CDR1 and CDR2 are LNHDA and SQIVND (reference sequence). This CDR3 contains 12 residues. With 8 bases clipped from V and 6 bases from J, the junction kept 2 bases outside the gene matches. In DNA, the CDR3 is TGTGCCAGTGGACAGGGGCTTCAGCCCCAGCATTTT. This gives the protein CASGQGLQPQHF.

The gene calls are TRBV7-2 and TRBJ1-2; D is ambiguous. The germline V gene encodes CDR1 SGHTA and CDR2 FQGNSA. This CDR3 has 16 residues. V lost 2 bases and J lost 4, with 17 bases in between. The CDR3 loop reads CASSLLPRLARYGYTF. CDR3 DNA sequence: TGTGCCAGCAGCTTACTCCCACGGCTAGCCCGCTATGGCTACACCTTC. The entire variable domain, with the rest obtained from reference TRBV7-2 and TRBJ1-2, is as follows: GAGVSQSPSNKVTEKGKDVELRCDPISGHTALYWYRQSLGQGLEFLIYFQGNSAPDKSGLPSDRFSAERTGGSVSTLTIQRTQQEDSAVYLCASSLLPRLARYGYTFGSGTRLTVV.

The J gene is TRBJ1-6, the V gene TRBV11-2; D unresolved. V shed 0 bases and J shed 9 bases, with 12 bases lying between them. The CDR3 has 15 amino acids. Germline lookup yields CDR1 SGHAT and CDR2 FQNNGV. The CDR3 protein is CASSLEQRFGSPLHF. The DNA of the CDR3 is TGTGCCAGCAGCTTAGAACAGCGCTTTGGTTCACCCCTCCACTTT.

This chain uses TRBV7-9 with TRBJ2-5; D unresolved. This CDR3 region has 13 residues. Trimming took off 4 bases at V and 2 bases at J, with 8 bases between the two ends. Germline V CDR1 and CDR2: SEHNR, FQNEAQ (reference sequence). The CDR3 nucleotides read TGTGCCAGCAGCTCTGTACTACAAGAGACCCAGTACTTC. It is translated as CASSSVLQETQYF. Based on the CDR3 plus reference TRBV7-9 and TRBJ2-5, the full variable domain is DTGVSQNPRHKITKRGQNVTFRCDPISEHNRLYWYRQTLGQGPEFLTYFQNEAQLEKSRLLSDRFSAERPKGSFSTLEIQRTEQGDSAMYLCASSSVLQETQYFGPGTRLLVL.

The chain is built from TRBV27 and TRBJ1-2, with unresolved D. Germline lookup yields CDR1 MNHEY and CDR2 SMNVEV (reference sequence). The germline V and J ends were trimmed by 8 bases and 0 bases, with 10 bases remaining between them. The CDR3 runs 13 residues. CDR3 in DNA: TGTGCCAGCGGGGAGTTCACTAACTATGGCTACACCTTC. It is translated as CASGEFTNYGYTF.

The chain links TRBV28 to TRBJ1-1; 7 bases map to TRBD1. Per the germline V gene, CDR1 is MDHEN and CDR2 is SYDVKM. The CDR3 has 15 residues. With V trimmed by 8 bases and J by 1 base, 10 bases remained unmatched. CDR3 in amino acids: CASCDRATWNTEAFF. CDR3 DNA sequence: TGTGCCAGCTGCGACAGGGCTACATGGAACACTGAAGCTTTCTTT. Filled out from reference TRBV28 and TRBJ1-1, the complete variable domain reads DVKVTQSSRYLVKRTGEKVFLECVQDMDHENMFWYRQDPGLGLRLIYFSYDVKMKEKGDIPEGYSVSREKKERFSLILESASTNQTSMYLCASCDRATWNTEAFFGQGTRLTVV.

The chain employs TRBV4-3 and TRBJ1-2, with 7 nucleotides matching TRBD1. The CDR3 has 14 amino acids. Trimming removed 3 bases from V and 4 bases from J; junction bases left unmatched: 5. CDR1 is LGHNA, CDR2 YSLEER, per germline. The CDR3 reads CASSQGQSLYGYTF. CDR3 nucleotide sequence: TGCGCCAGCAGCCAGGGACAGAGCCTCTATGGCTACACCTTC.

The chain is built from TRBV6-5 and TRBJ2-3, with no clear D. The CDR3 spans 14 residues. CDR1 is MNHEY, CDR2 SVGAGI, per germline. The ends were cut back, 7 bases at V and 2 bases at J, with 13 bases in the middle. The CDR3 spells CASNSGGFTDTQYF. CDR3 sequence (DNA): TGTGCCAGCAACTCCGGCGGATTCACAGATACGCAGTATTTT.

The chain joins TRBV29-1 to TRBJ2-2; D is perhaps TRBD1 or TRBD2 (5 bases each). CDR1 and CDR2 from the germline V gene are SQVTM and ANQGSEA. The length of the CDR3 is 12 residues. The V end lost 6 bases, the J end lost 7 bases, and 12 bases lay between the germline ends. The CDR3 DNA sequence: TGCAGCGTACGGGACGGTGACGGGGAGCTGTTTTTT. It is translated as CSVRDGDGELFF.

The chain combines TRBV7-9 with TRBJ2-5, with 7 positions matching TRBD2. The CDR3 sequence is 13 residues long. Germline V gene data show CDR1 as SEHNR and CDR2 as FQNEAQ (reference sequence). V lost 3 bases, J lost 2 bases, and 0 bases stayed unmatched. Here the CDR3 DNA reads TGTGCCAGCAGCTTGGGGGGGCAAGAGACCCAGTACTTC. Translating it yields CASSLGGQETQYF.

V is TRBV7-9 and J is TRBJ2-1, with TRBD2 as a possible D gene (6 bases). Germline V CDR1 and CDR2: SEHNR, FQNEAQ (reference sequence). Trimming cost V 5 bases and J 5 bases, with 19 bases left between them. CDR3 length: 16 amino acids. In nucleotides, the CDR3 is TGTGCCAGCAGCCCAGAGTTGAGCCTAGCGAACAATGAGCAGTTCTTC. This translates into CASSPELSLANNEQFF.

This CDR3 is CASSSDSGYEQYF. For the CDR3, the DNA is TGTGCCAGCAGTTCAGACAGTGGGTACGAGCAGTACTTC. The V call is TRBV28, the J call TRBJ2-7; D may be TRBD1 (5 bases). V lost 4 bases and J lost 4, with 11 bases in between. The germline gives CDR1 MDHEN, CDR2 SYDVKM. The CDR3 loop spans 13 amino acids.

The chain recombines TRBV6-5 with TRBJ1-1; a possible D gene is TRBD1 (6 bases). Trimming pared 7 bases from V and 4 bases from J, leaving 13 bases between. CDR3 size: 13 residues. Germline V gene sequence: CDR1 MNHEY, CDR2 SVGAGI. This CDR3 reads CASKGGGSTEAFF. The CDR3 DNA is TGTGCCAGCAAGGGGGGCGGGAGCACTGAAGCTTTCTTT.

This chain joins TRBV11-1 and TRBJ2-7, with TRBD1 matching 9 bases. The CDR3 is 14 residues long. Germline V gene data show CDR1 as SGHAT and CDR2 as FQDESV (reference sequence). V shed 7 bases and J 6 bases; nucleotides not matched to a gene: 10. CDR3 DNA sequence: TGTGCCAGCACTCTGGGGACAGGGAGTCTCGAGCAGTACTTC. Translation: CASTLGTGSLEQYF.

V gene TRBV4-2 combines with J gene TRBJ2-3; perhaps TRBD2 as D (6 bases). CDR3 length: 14 amino acids. V was trimmed by 1 base and J by 2 bases, leaving 7 bases between them. CDR1 and CDR2 (germline): LGHNA, YNFKEQ. The CDR3 sequence is CASSQGLDTDTQYF. DNA for the CDR3: TGTGCCAGCAGCCAAGGACTAGACACAGATACGCAGTATTTT.

The rearrangement joins TRBV7-6 to TRBJ2-2; 8 bases are shared with TRBD2. V trimming: 4 bases; J trimming: 10 bases; junction bases outside the gene matches: 2. Germline V gene data show CDR1 as SGHVS and CDR2 as FNYEAQ. The CDR3 has 12 residues. CDR3 residues: CASSSGLAELFF. In DNA form, the CDR3 reads TGTGCCAGCAGCTCCGGACTAGCGGAGCTGTTTTTT.

V and J are TRBV27 and TRBJ2-3, with TRBD1 identical over 8 bases. The CDR3 extends over 21 amino acids. The germline V gene has CDR1 MNHEY and CDR2 SMNVEV (reference sequence). The V segment lost 0 bases and the J segment 2 bases; nucleotides outside the gene matches: 19. CDR3 sequence (DNA): TGTGCCAGCAGTTTATCCCAACCGACAGGGGACTTCTCCTACTTCACAGATACGCAGTATTTT. Its protein product is CASSLSQPTGDFSYFTDTQYF.

The CDR3 DNA reads TGCGCCAGCAGCCGTGGGGATACGCAGTATTTT. Amino acid sequence: CASSRGDTQYF. The V gene is TRBV5-1, the J gene TRBJ2-3, with D unclear. CDR1 and CDR2 (germline): SGHRS, YFSETQ. The CDR3 has 11 residues. V was shortened by 4 bases and J by 6 bases, with 6 bases between the two germline ends.

CDR3 amino acids: CASTIIYNEQFF. The CDR3, as DNA: TGTGCCAGCACCATAATCTACAATGAGCAGTTCTTC. The gene calls are TRBV5-5 and TRBJ2-1; D is unclear. The CDR3 extends over 12 amino acids. In germline, CDR1 is SGHKS, CDR2 YYEKEE (reference sequence). V was clipped by 6 bases and J by 3 bases, with 7 bases between them.

V usage is TRBV19 and J usage is TRBJ2-7; 7 nucleotides match TRBD1. V was pared by 3 bases and J by 3 bases, with 2 bases of the junction left unmatched. CDR3 length: 13 amino acids. Germline V gives CDR1 LNHDA, CDR2 SQIVND (reference sequence). This chain's CDR3 is CASSIRDSYEQYF. The DNA of the CDR3 is TGTGCCAGTAGTATCCGGGACAGCTACGAGCAGTACTTC. Together with reference TRBV19 and TRBJ2-7, the CDR3 gives the full variable domain: DGGITQSPKYLFRKEGQNVTLSCEQNLNHDAMYWYRQDPGQGLRLIYYSQIVNDFQKGDIAEGYSVSREKKESFPLTVTSAQKNPTAFYLCASSIRDSYEQYFGPGTRLTVT.